The rows below give T cell receptor beta chains drawn from one sample of a study of cytomegalovirus exposure and HLA in healthy donors. Using immunoSEQ multiplex PCR, the repertoire was profiled, and TCRdb retains in-frame clones only, with some absent. The sample contains under 250,000 clones, over 80% of which appear only once. The sequenced sample consisted of PBMCs. The receptor set was obtained from a boy between 2 and 10 years old in good health and CMV-seronegative. Both conserved end residues are part of each CDR3. Each record gives: J gene, D gene, V gene, CDR3 length, clone size, CDR3 DNA, CDR3 protein. D genes are given only for firm matches. Clone size is stated in some rows and not others, as once, few, many or a class when expanded.

j_call: TRBJ1-2; d_call: TRBD1; v_call: TRBV6-5; cdr3_length: 13; clone_size: .; cdr3_nt: TGTGCCAGCAGCCCACGGACAGGGCAGGGCTACACCTTC; cdr3_aa: CASSPRTGQGYTF
j_call: TRBJ2-7; d_call: .; v_call: TRBV7-9; cdr3_length: 15; clone_size: .; cdr3_nt: TGTGCCAGCAGCTTTGGGGTAGGACGGGACTACGAGCAGTACTTC; cdr3_aa: CASSFGVGRDYEQYF
j_call: TRBJ1-4; d_call: TRBD1; v_call: TRBV19; cdr3_length: 15; clone_size: .; cdr3_nt: TGTGCCAGTGGTATGGAGACAGGGTTTAATGAAAAACTGTTTTTT; cdr3_aa: CASGMETGFNEKLFF
j_call: TRBJ1-2; d_call: .; v_call: TRBV30; cdr3_length: 13; clone_size: .; cdr3_nt: TGTGCCTGGAGTGGCGGGTCAGACCGCGGCTACACCTTC; cdr3_aa: CAWSGGSDRGYTF
j_call: TRBJ1-1; d_call: .; v_call: TRBV6-1; cdr3_length: 14; clone_size: .; cdr3_nt: TGTGCCAGCAGTGAATGGGGCTCGAGAATTGAAGCTTTCTTT; cdr3_aa: CASSEWGSRIEAFF
j_call: TRBJ1-4; d_call: .; v_call: TRBV15; cdr3_length: 12; clone_size: once; cdr3_nt: TGTGCCACCAGCATTCTCAATGAAAAACTGTTTTTT; cdr3_aa: CATSILNEKLFF
j_call: TRBJ2-1; d_call: .; v_call: TRBV6-6; cdr3_length: 11; clone_size: .; cdr3_nt: TGTGCCAGCAGTTCCTTAGCAGAGCAGTTCTTC; cdr3_aa: CASSSLAEQFF
j_call: TRBJ1-1; d_call: TRBD1; v_call: TRBV30; cdr3_length: 13; clone_size: .; cdr3_nt: TGTGCCTGGATCCCCGGACAGGGTCTGGGAGCTTTCTTT; cdr3_aa: CAWIPGQGLGAFF
j_call: TRBJ2-1; d_call: TRBD2; v_call: TRBV5-6; cdr3_length: 14; clone_size: .; cdr3_nt: TGTGCCAGCAGCTTTGGTGCGGGGGGAGGTGAGCAGTTCTTC; cdr3_aa: CASSFGAGGGEQFF
j_call: TRBJ2-5; d_call: TRBD2; v_call: TRBV6-6; cdr3_length: 16; clone_size: .; cdr3_nt: TGTGCCAGCAGTAGAGGGACTAGCGGGGAGGAAAAGACCCAGTACTTC; cdr3_aa: CASSRGTSGEEKTQYF
j_call: TRBJ1-2; d_call: .; v_call: TRBV19; cdr3_length: 16; clone_size: once; cdr3_nt: TGTGCCAGTAGTATAGCCGCCGACAGCCAGAACTATGGCTACACCTTC; cdr3_aa: CASSIAADSQNYGYTF
j_call: TRBJ1-1; d_call: .; v_call: TRBV9; cdr3_length: 14; clone_size: .; cdr3_nt: TGTGCCAGCAGCGTAGAAAGGGAGGGCACTGAAGCTTTCTTT; cdr3_aa: CASSVEREGTEAFF